The rows below give T cell receptor beta chains drawn from one sample of a study of blood T cell repertoires in COVID-19. Profiling relied on immunoSEQ multiplex PCR, and the TCRdb table lists in-frame clones only, not all of them. The repertoire holds 200,000 to 250,000 clones, with 80% to 85% as singletons. Sequenced material: peripheral blood. The receptor source for this set is a woman aged 80 or over with active or convalescent COVID-19. Each CDR3 is given with its conserved first and last residue. Each record gives: CDR3 DNA, CDR3 protein, D gene, V gene, J gene, clone size. The D gene is left open where the match is weak. Some rows mark clone size as missing; the rest say once, few, many or name a class of expanded clone.

cdr3_nt: TGTGCTAGTGGTCGGGGGGCTAGCGGAGCCAGCTCCTACAATGAGCAGTTCTTC; cdr3_aa: CASGRGASGASSYNEQFF; d_call: .; v_call: TRBV12-5; j_call: TRBJ2-1; clone_size: once
cdr3_nt: TGTGCCACCAGCAGAGTCGGCACCGGGGAGCTGTTTTTT; cdr3_aa: CATSRVGTGELFF; d_call: .; v_call: TRBV15; j_call: TRBJ2-2; clone_size: .
cdr3_nt: TGTGCCAGCCACCAGTCACCTCAGGGGAATGAGCAGTTCTTC; cdr3_aa: CASHQSPQGNEQFF; d_call: .; v_call: TRBV18; j_call: TRBJ2-1; clone_size: .
cdr3_nt: TGTGCCAGCAGCTTCGGGGGGCCGGGACTACCCACCGGGGAGCTGTTTTTT; cdr3_aa: CASSFGGPGLPTGELFF; d_call: .; v_call: TRBV11-3; j_call: TRBJ2-2; clone_size: .
cdr3_nt: TGTGCCAGCAGTCCTACTACACCAACCTACGAGCAGTACTTC; cdr3_aa: CASSPTTPTYEQYF; d_call: .; v_call: TRBV6-5; j_call: TRBJ2-7; clone_size: .
cdr3_nt: TGTGCCAGCAGCTTTATCCATAGCTCCTACAATGAGCAGTTCTTC; cdr3_aa: CASSFIHSSYNEQFF; d_call: .; v_call: TRBV7-9; j_call: TRBJ2-1; clone_size: .
cdr3_nt: TGCGCCAGCAGCCAAGGCCAGGGGAGCTCACCCCTCCACTTT; cdr3_aa: CASSQGQGSSPLHF; d_call: .; v_call: TRBV4-1; j_call: TRBJ1-6; clone_size: .
cdr3_nt: TGTGCCAGCTCACCCACCAGGACAGGGAGGTTAGAGACCCAGTACTTC; cdr3_aa: CASSPTRTGRLETQYF; d_call: TRBD1; v_call: TRBV18; j_call: TRBJ2-5; clone_size: .
cdr3_nt: TGTGCCAGCAGTTTATGGACAGGGGGCGCCAAATATGATGAGCAGTTCTTC; cdr3_aa: CASSLWTGGAKYDEQFF; d_call: TRBD1; v_call: TRBV28; j_call: TRBJ2-1; clone_size: .
cdr3_nt: TGTGCCAGCAAGATCCTACAGGGGAGGTACGAGCAGTACTTC; cdr3_aa: CASKILQGRYEQYF; d_call: .; v_call: TRBV2; j_call: TRBJ2-7; clone_size: .
cdr3_nt: TGTGCCAGCAGCTTACAGGGAAGCACAGATACGCAGTATTTT; cdr3_aa: CASSLQGSTDTQYF; d_call: .; v_call: TRBV7-9; j_call: TRBJ2-3; clone_size: .
cdr3_nt: TGTGCCTCGCAACAGGGGAATGAAAAACTGTTTTTT; cdr3_aa: CASQQGNEKLFF; d_call: TRBD1; v_call: TRBV15; j_call: TRBJ1-4; clone_size: .
cdr3_nt: TGTGCCAGCAGCCAGAGGCCAGGGCAGTATAATGAAAAACTGTTTTTT; cdr3_aa: CASSQRPGQYNEKLFF; d_call: .; v_call: TRBV5-5; j_call: TRBJ1-4; clone_size: .
cdr3_nt: TGTGCCAGTAAACGGACAGGGGGGAACTACGAGCAGTACTTC; cdr3_aa: CASKRTGGNYEQYF; d_call: TRBD1; v_call: TRBV19; j_call: TRBJ2-7; clone_size: .
cdr3_nt: TGTGCCAGCAGCCCCCTGGGCAGGGGAGAGACCCAGTACTTC; cdr3_aa: CASSPLGRGETQYF; d_call: .; v_call: TRBV9; j_call: TRBJ2-5; clone_size: .
cdr3_nt: TGTGCCAGCAGTGCCCTCCGGGACAGACATAGCACAGATACGCAGTATTTT; cdr3_aa: CASSALRDRHSTDTQYF; d_call: TRBD1; v_call: TRBV28; j_call: TRBJ2-3; clone_size: few
cdr3_nt: TGTGCCAGCAGTTTAGGAGCGCATAATTCACCCCTCCACTTT; cdr3_aa: CASSLGAHNSPLHF; d_call: .; v_call: TRBV27; j_call: TRBJ1-6; clone_size: few
cdr3_nt: TGTGCCAGCAGCTTATCTAGCGGGATCACAGATACGCAGTATTTT; cdr3_aa: CASSLSSGITDTQYF; d_call: TRBD2; v_call: TRBV7-7; j_call: TRBJ2-3; clone_size: .
cdr3_nt: TGCGCCAGCAGGGGACAGCGCTACGAGCAGTACTTC; cdr3_aa: CASRGQRYEQYF; d_call: TRBD1; v_call: TRBV5-1; j_call: TRBJ2-7; clone_size: .
cdr3_nt: TGTGCCAGCAGCCTTTACAGGGGGCTCAACTATGGCTACACCTTC; cdr3_aa: CASSLYRGLNYGYTF; d_call: TRBD1; v_call: TRBV7-2; j_call: TRBJ1-2; clone_size: .
cdr3_nt: TGTGCCAGCAGCCTGCAGGCCGATAGCAATCAGCCCCAGCATTTT; cdr3_aa: CASSLQADSNQPQHF; d_call: .; v_call: TRBV7-2; j_call: TRBJ1-5; clone_size: .
cdr3_nt: TGTGCCATCAGGCCCGGGACAGGGCCCGGGGAGCTGTTTTTT; cdr3_aa: CAIRPGTGPGELFF; d_call: TRBD1; v_call: TRBV10-3; j_call: TRBJ2-2; clone_size: few
cdr3_nt: TGTGCCAGCAGCGTTGCGGGGGGGCTCCAAGAGACCCAGTACTTC; cdr3_aa: CASSVAGGLQETQYF; d_call: TRBD2; v_call: TRBV9; j_call: TRBJ2-5; clone_size: .
cdr3_nt: TGTGCCAGCAGCCAAGGAAGTCAGGTCCCCTATGGCTACACCTTC; cdr3_aa: CASSQGSQVPYGYTF; d_call: .; v_call: TRBV4-2; j_call: TRBJ1-2; clone_size: .
cdr3_nt: TGTGCTAGTGGTTTGTTTCAGGGAAACACCATATATTTT; cdr3_aa: CASGLFQGNTIYF; d_call: .; v_call: TRBV12-5; j_call: TRBJ1-3; clone_size: .
cdr3_nt: TGTGCCAGCAGTTCAGGCAATCAGCCCCAGCATTTT; cdr3_aa: CASSSGNQPQHF; d_call: .; v_call: TRBV9; j_call: TRBJ1-5; clone_size: .
cdr3_nt: TGTGCCAGCAGTTACACCCCTGGACAGGGTTACGAGCAGTACTTC; cdr3_aa: CASSYTPGQGYEQYF; d_call: TRBD1; v_call: TRBV6-5; j_call: TRBJ2-7; clone_size: .
cdr3_nt: TGTGCCAGCAGCTTGGGCCAGAACTCTGGAAACACCATATATTTT; cdr3_aa: CASSLGQNSGNTIYF; d_call: .; v_call: TRBV5-6; j_call: TRBJ1-3; clone_size: .
cdr3_nt: TGTGCCAGCAATTACGGGAGAGGGACCTACGAGCAGTACTTC; cdr3_aa: CASNYGRGTYEQYF; d_call: .; v_call: TRBV2; j_call: TRBJ2-7; clone_size: .
cdr3_nt: TGTGCCAGCTCACCGGAGGGGTTACCGGGCTATGGCTACACCTTC; cdr3_aa: CASSPEGLPGYGYTF; d_call: .; v_call: TRBV18; j_call: TRBJ1-2; clone_size: .
cdr3_nt: TGTGCCAGCAGCGTTGGCAGGGGCTCCTACGAGCAGTACTTC; cdr3_aa: CASSVGRGSYEQYF; d_call: .; v_call: TRBV9; j_call: TRBJ2-7; clone_size: .
cdr3_nt: TGCGCCAGCAGCGTCGGGACAGGGGAGGGTGAGCAGTACTTC; cdr3_aa: CASSVGTGEGEQYF; d_call: TRBD1; v_call: TRBV5-1; j_call: TRBJ2-7; clone_size: once
cdr3_nt: TGTGCCAGCAGCCGTATTAGACTAGCAGAGACCCAGTACTTC; cdr3_aa: CASSRIRLAETQYF; d_call: TRBD2; v_call: TRBV6-2/TRBV6-3; j_call: TRBJ2-5; clone_size: once
cdr3_nt: TGCGCCAGCAGCCGGACTAGCGGGGGCATCTACTTC; cdr3_aa: CASSRTSGGIYF; d_call: TRBD2; v_call: TRBV10-1; j_call: TRBJ2-7; clone_size: .
cdr3_nt: TGTGCCAGCTCACCCCGACAGGTTTCCGGAAACACCATATATTTT; cdr3_aa: CASSPRQVSGNTIYF; d_call: .; v_call: TRBV18; j_call: TRBJ1-3; clone_size: .
cdr3_nt: TGTGCCAGCAGCGTTTGGACAGGGGAAGGCTACACCTTC; cdr3_aa: CASSVWTGEGYTF; d_call: TRBD1; v_call: TRBV11-3; j_call: TRBJ1-2; clone_size: .
cdr3_nt: TGTGCCAGCAGGAGTAGCGGGAGGGCCGATGAGCAGTTCTTC; cdr3_aa: CASRSSGRADEQFF; d_call: TRBD2; v_call: TRBV6-6; j_call: TRBJ2-1; clone_size: .
cdr3_nt: TGTGCCAGCAGCCAAGTGGGCGGGAGGCCTTACTATGAGCAGTTCTTC; cdr3_aa: CASSQVGGRPYYEQFF; d_call: TRBD2; v_call: TRBV3-1/TRBV3-2; j_call: TRBJ2-1; clone_size: .
cdr3_nt: TGTGCCAGTAGTATAGGGACAGAGTTTATGAACACTGAAGCTTTCTTT; cdr3_aa: CASSIGTEFMNTEAFF; d_call: .; v_call: TRBV19; j_call: TRBJ1-1; clone_size: .
cdr3_nt: TGTGCCAGCAGTGAACCGGGACAGAGCTCCTACGAGCAGTACTTC; cdr3_aa: CASSEPGQSSYEQYF; d_call: TRBD1; v_call: TRBV6-1; j_call: TRBJ2-7; clone_size: few
cdr3_nt: TGTGCCAGCAGTCGTAGCGGGAGGAGAGCGGACCTCACAGATACGCAGTATTTT; cdr3_aa: CASSRSGRRADLTDTQYF; d_call: TRBD2; v_call: TRBV6-6; j_call: TRBJ2-3; clone_size: .
cdr3_nt: TGTGCCAGCAGGACCGGGACAGGTGTTCTGTCCCTCCACTTT; cdr3_aa: CASRTGTGVLSLHF; d_call: TRBD1; v_call: TRBV6-5; j_call: TRBJ1-6; clone_size: .
cdr3_nt: TGTGCCAGCAGTGACGGGACAGGGAGAGGCAATCAGCCCCAGCATTTT; cdr3_aa: CASSDGTGRGNQPQHF; d_call: TRBD1; v_call: TRBV6-1; j_call: TRBJ1-5; clone_size: .
cdr3_nt: TGTGCCAGCAGCTTAGAGACAATTCCTACAGATACGCAGTATTTT; cdr3_aa: CASSLETIPTDTQYF; d_call: .; v_call: TRBV7-2; j_call: TRBJ2-3; clone_size: .
cdr3_nt: TGCGCCAGCAGCTTGGAGACAGGGAGCGAGCAGTACTTC; cdr3_aa: CASSLETGSEQYF; d_call: TRBD1; v_call: TRBV5-1; j_call: TRBJ2-7; clone_size: few
cdr3_nt: TGTGCCACCAGTGACATTCCGGGACTAGCGGGAGAGGGGGAGCAGTTCTTC; cdr3_aa: CATSDIPGLAGEGEQFF; d_call: TRBD2; v_call: TRBV24-1; j_call: TRBJ2-1; clone_size: few
cdr3_nt: TGTGCCAGCAGTTTAGCCCAAAAGGGGGGCTACACCTTC; cdr3_aa: CASSLAQKGGYTF; d_call: .; v_call: TRBV12-3/TRBV12-4; j_call: TRBJ1-2; clone_size: .
cdr3_nt: TGTGCCAGCAGCCCCAGGGCGGGGGCAGGCGGTACGCAGTATTTT; cdr3_aa: CASSPRAGAGGTQYF; d_call: .; v_call: TRBV7-2; j_call: TRBJ2-3; clone_size: .
cdr3_nt: TGCAGCGTTGTCCCCCAGAACTCTGGAAACACCATATATTTT; cdr3_aa: CSVVPQNSGNTIYF; d_call: .; v_call: TRBV29-1; j_call: TRBJ1-3; clone_size: .
cdr3_nt: TGTGCCAGTAGTATAGACAGGATTAATAATCAGCCCCAGCATTTT; cdr3_aa: CASSIDRINNQPQHF; d_call: .; v_call: TRBV19; j_call: TRBJ1-5; clone_size: once
cdr3_nt: TGTGCCAGCAGCCACTCAGGGGGGACTAGCTCCTACGAGCAGTACTTC; cdr3_aa: CASSHSGGTSSYEQYF; d_call: .; v_call: TRBV4-2; j_call: TRBJ2-7; clone_size: few
cdr3_nt: TGTGCCAGCAGCTTAAAAGGGACAGGGCTCACAGATACGCAGTATTTT; cdr3_aa: CASSLKGTGLTDTQYF; d_call: TRBD1; v_call: TRBV7-2; j_call: TRBJ2-3; clone_size: .
cdr3_nt: TGTGCCAGCAGCCCCCGGGCAGGGTTTAAGGAAAAACTGTTTTTT; cdr3_aa: CASSPRAGFKEKLFF; d_call: .; v_call: TRBV27; j_call: TRBJ1-4; clone_size: .
cdr3_nt: TGTGCCAGCAGTTACCCCCGGGTTGCGGGGGGGACCTACGAGCAGTACTTC; cdr3_aa: CASSYPRVAGGTYEQYF; d_call: TRBD2; v_call: TRBV6-2/TRBV6-3; j_call: TRBJ2-7; clone_size: .